A selection of T cell receptor beta chains follows, all from one sample in a study of T cells in Graves' hyperthyroidism and ophthalmopathy. TCRdb reanalysed the multiplex PCR reads using MiXCR and keeps one entry per CDR3 protein. The sample yields approximately 610,000 distinct CDR3 sequences, roughly 17% seen once. The source material was blood. The receptors shown here come from a woman aged 18-29 years with Graves' hyperthyroidism. Each CDR3 is given with its conserved first and last residue. D genes are given only for firm matches. Some rows have no size entry. The others give once, few or many, or a class for an expanded clone.

v_call	clone_size	d_call	j_call	cdr3_aa	cdr3_nt
TRBV20-1	many	TRBD2	TRBJ2-5	CSARDLTSGGGRETQYF	TGCAGTGCTAGAGATCTGACTAGCGGGGGGGGCCGAGAGACCCAGTACTTC
TRBV7-9	many	TRBD2	TRBJ2-1	CASSLPGLAGVREQFF	TGTGCCAGCAGCTTACCCGGACTAGCGGGAGTTCGTGAGCAGTTCTTC
TRBV11-2	-	TRBD1	TRBJ2-1	CASSLQLGQGSSYEQFF	TGTGCCAGCAGCTTACAGCTGGGACAGGGGTCCTCCTACGAGCAGTTCTTC
TRBV20-1	many	-	TRBJ2-1	CSAAILSGPNNEQFF	TGCAGTGCCGCGATACTTTCGGGACCCAACAATGAGCAGTTCTTC
TRBV7-6	few	TRBD1	TRBJ1-2	CASGTGGENYGYTF	TGTGCCAGCGGGACAGGGGGCGAGAACTATGGCTACACCTTC
TRBV12-3/TRBV12-4	many	-	TRBJ2-7	CASRARDNSYEQYF	TGTGCCAGCAGGGCCCGGGACAACTCCTACGAGCAGTACTTC
TRBV7-6	-	-	TRBJ2-7	CASSQGTGPSYEQYF	TGTGCCAGCAGCCAGGGGACGGGGCCATCGTACGAGCAGTACTTC
TRBV19	few	-	TRBJ1-5	CASSIGYSNQPQHF	TGTGCCAGTAGTATCGGGTATAGCAATCAGCCCCAGCATTTT
TRBV2	many	-	TRBJ1-1	CASASGASTEAFF	TGTGCCAGCGCTTCTGGGGCGAGCACTGAAGCTTTCTTT
TRBV7-2	-	-	TRBJ2-1	CASNPSHRADNEQFF	TGTGCCAGCAACCCGTCGCACAGGGCGGACAATGAGCAGTTCTTC
TRBV19	-	-	TRBJ1-4	CASSIGGRLGEKLFF	TGTGCCAGTAGTATCGGAGGGAGGTTAGGTGAAAAACTGTTTTTT
TRBV20-1	-	-	TRBJ2-2	CSARGILNTGELFF	TGCAGTGCTAGAGGGATACTGAACACCGGGGAGCTGTTTTTT
TRBV6-1	many	TRBD2	TRBJ2-7	CASSESASGTAYEQYF	TGTGCCAGCAGTGAATCGGCTAGCGGGACCGCCTACGAGCAGTACTTC
TRBV12-3/TRBV12-4	many	-	TRBJ1-1	CASSLKGGWSEAFF	TGTGCCAGCAGTCTCAAGGGCGGATGGTCTGAAGCTTTCTTT